Below are 21 T cell receptor beta chains sequenced from a single sample in a study of shared clonotypes between healthy human individuals. Naive-designated CD8 cells lacked CD45RO, were positively enriched for CCR7, and omitted terminally differentiated effector memory CD45RA+ cells. The table came from immunoSEQ multiplex PCR; TCRdb's copy has only in-frame clones and leaves some out. The sample has 500,000 to 700,000 clones; 95% are singletons. Sequenced input: naive CD8+ T cells sorted from blood. These receptors were taken from a woman aged 25-40 years in good health.

The chain links TRBV18 to TRBJ2-3; perhaps TRBD2 as D (6 bases). Germline CDR1 is KGHSH and CDR2 is LQKENI. The CDR3 spans 13 residues. Trimming left V 1 base short and J 5 bases short, with 7 bases between. This chain's CDR3 is CASSPRRGDTQYF. The DNA of the CDR3 is TGTGCCAGCTCACCACGGCGGGGAGATACGCAGTATTTT.

The chain employs TRBV10-2 and TRBJ2-7; no clear D. The CDR3 runs to 11 residues. Trimming cost V 6 bases and J 5 bases, with 8 bases left between them. The germline V gene encodes CDR1 WSHSY and CDR2 SAAADI. CDR3 coding DNA: TGCGCCAGCAGCGACTTCAACGAGCAGTACTTC. This encodes CASSDFNEQYF.

This chain joins TRBV4-1 and TRBJ1-4; D perhaps matches TRBD1 (5 bases). Germline V gene data show CDR1 as MGHRA and CDR2 as YSYEKL. Trimming cost V 0 bases and J 8 bases, with 13 bases left between them. The length of the CDR3 is 15 residues. CDR3 in DNA: TGCGCCAGCAGCCAAGAAGTAGGGTGGGGCGAAAAACTGTTTTTT. The encoded protein is CASSQEVGWGEKLFF.

The V gene is TRBV7-8, the J gene TRBJ1-1; D is unresolved. The CDR3 has 17 amino acids. CDR1 and CDR2 from the germline V gene are SGHVS and FQNEAQ. Trimming removed 1 base from V and 3 bases from J, with 18 bases in between. CDR3 protein: CASSLGLAPRGYTEAFF. In nucleotides, the CDR3 is TGTGCCAGCAGCTTAGGGTTAGCACCTCGAGGGTACACTGAAGCTTTCTTT. The full variable domain, completed using reference TRBV7-8 and TRBJ1-1, is GAGVSQSPRYKVAKRGQDVALRCDPISGHVSLFWYQQALGQGPEFLTYFQNEAQLDKSGLPSDRFFAERPEGSVSTLKIQRTQQEDSAVYLCASSLGLAPRGYTEAFFGQGTRLTVV.

The gene calls are TRBV27 and TRBJ2-1; D remains unclear. CDR1 is MNHEY and CDR2 is SMNVEV in the germline V gene (reference sequence). V lost 3 bases, J lost 3 bases, and 15 bases lay in between. This CDR3 spans 16 amino acids. In nucleotides, the CDR3 is TGTGCCAGCAGTTTCGCGGCTACTCGAGGCTACAATGAGCAGTTCTTC. This encodes CASSFAATRGYNEQFF.

V gene TRBV9 combines with J gene TRBJ2-4; the D call may be TRBD1 or TRBD2 (6 bases each). Germline V gene data show CDR1 as SGDLS and CDR2 as YYNGEE. V gave up 3 bases and J gave up 8 bases, with 15 bases separating them. The CDR3 extends over 14 amino acids. The CDR3 nucleotides are TGTGCCAGCAGCGCGGGACAAGCGGGTCACATTCAGTACTTC. Encoded protein: CASSAGQAGHIQYF.

V usage is TRBV27 and J usage is TRBJ2-1; 12 bases fit TRBD1. Losses at the gene ends were 5 bases for V and 6 bases for J; bases not matched to a gene: 2. CDR3 size: 14 residues. Germline CDR1 and CDR2: MNHEY and SMNVEV (reference sequence). The CDR3 loop reads CASSPGQGANEQFF. The DNA of the CDR3 is TGTGCCAGCAGTCCGGGACAGGGGGCCAATGAGCAGTTCTTC.

This chain uses TRBV19 with TRBJ2-1; 7 nucleotides line up with TRBD2. Losses at the gene ends were 4 bases for V and 4 bases for J; bases not matched to a gene: 7. The CDR3 extends over 15 amino acids. Germline V lookup: CDR1 LNHDA, CDR2 SQIVND (reference sequence). In DNA, the CDR3 is TGTGCCAGTAGTACTGGACTAGAGGGATACAATGAGCAGTTCTTC. It codes for CASSTGLEGYNEQFF.

The chain uses TRBV5-1 and TRBJ1-1, with D unclear. Germline V gene sequence: CDR1 SGHRS, CDR2 YFSETQ. V was trimmed by 6 bases and J by 0 bases, leaving 9 bases between them. The CDR3 runs to 13 residues. The CDR3 nucleotides read TGCGCCAGCAAATTGTCAGTGAACACTGAAGCTTTCTTT. This encodes CASKLSVNTEAFF.

V and J are TRBV2 and TRBJ1-4, with D uncertain. Between the trimmed V and J ends, which lost 2 bases and 2 bases, there was a span of 12 bases. The germline V gene has CDR1 SNHLY and CDR2 FYNNEI. The CDR3 contains 16 residues. This CDR3 is CASSESVGWTNEKLFF. The CDR3 coding sequence is TGTGCCAGCAGTGAATCGGTAGGGTGGACTAATGAAAAACTGTTTTTT.

The V call is TRBV30, the J call TRBJ1-6; a possible D gene is TRBD1 (5 bases). Per the germline V gene, CDR1 is GTSNPN and CDR2 is SVGIG (reference sequence). CDR3 length: 15 amino acids. Trimming removed 0 bases at V and 7 bases at J, with 13 bases between. CDR3 sequence: CAWSVLGAGNSPLHF. DNA for the CDR3: TGTGCCTGGAGTGTACTAGGGGCTGGCAATTCACCCCTCCACTTT.

DNA for the CDR3: TGTGCCAGCAGCTTATTGTCCGGGAGTGGTTACGAGCAGTACTTC. Residues: CASSLLSGSGYEQYF. J is TRBJ2-7 and V is TRBV7-9; TRBD2 might be the D (6 bases). Germline CDR1 reads SEHNR; CDR2 reads FQNEAQ (reference sequence). Trimming shortened V by 2 bases and J by 4 bases, and 15 bases separated the two germline ends. CDR3 length: 15 amino acids.

This chain links TRBV7-8 with TRBJ1-3; D is perhaps TRBD1 (6 bases). V was pared by 5 bases and J by 3 bases, with 20 bases between. Germline-derived CDR1 and CDR2 are SGHVS and FQNEAQ. The CDR3 totals 17 residues. CDR3 amino acids: CASSNEMGGAIGNTIYF. In DNA form, the CDR3 reads TGTGCCAGCAGCAACGAAATGGGGGGCGCAATTGGAAACACCATATATTTT.

This clone appeared once. The CDR3 here is CASSLLAGVSYEQYF. The CDR3 DNA reads TGCGCCAGCAGTTTACTAGCGGGAGTTTCCTACGAGCAGTACTTC. The chain joins TRBV5-1 to TRBJ2-7; 11 bases are shared with TRBD2. The CDR3 is made up of 15 amino acids. CDR1 and CDR2 (germline): SGHRS, YFSETQ. Trimming cost V 5 bases and J 1 base; bases outside gene matches: 5.

V gene TRBV27 combines with J gene TRBJ1-3; D possibly corresponds to TRBD1 (6 bases). CDR1 and CDR2 from the germline V gene are MNHEY and SMNVEV (reference sequence). CDR3 size: 19 residues. The germline V and J ends were trimmed by 5 bases and 0 bases, with 23 bases remaining between them. CDR3 in amino acids: CASSPRGAEDWSSGNTIYF. The CDR3 DNA follows: TGTGCCAGCAGTCCCAGGGGAGCCGAAGATTGGAGCTCTGGAAACACCATATATTTT.

V is TRBV28 and J is TRBJ2-1; D assignment may be TRBD1 or TRBD2 (5 bases each). Trimming left V 3 bases short and J 4 bases short, with 13 bases between. CDR3 length: 15 amino acids. Germline lookup yields CDR1 MDHEN and CDR2 SYDVKM. The CDR3 coding sequence is TGTGCCAGCAGTTTCCCCGGGGCAGGGTACAATGAGCAGTTCTTC. Amino acid sequence: CASSFPGAGYNEQFF.

The chain joins TRBV15 to TRBJ1-2; unclear D gene. V gave up 0 bases and J gave up 6 bases, with 11 bases separating them. CDR1 and CDR2 (germline): LNHNV, YYDKDF (reference sequence). This CDR3 has 14 residues. CDR3 residues: CATSRDRAGNGYTF. The CDR3 DNA is TGTGCCACCAGCAGAGATCGAGCGGGTAATGGCTACACCTTC.

The chain joins TRBV19 to TRBJ1-5; D not resolved. The ends were cut back, 2 bases at V and 4 bases at J, with 9 bases in the middle. This CDR3 is built from 14 residues. The germline V gene has CDR1 LNHDA and CDR2 SQIVND (reference sequence). The CDR3: CASSIRAENQPQHF. In nucleotides, the CDR3 is TGTGCCAGTAGTATAAGGGCAGAGAATCAGCCCCAGCATTTT.

The rearrangement uses TRBV28 and TRBJ1-2; D call uncertain. The CDR3 loop spans 14 amino acids. V was trimmed by 6 bases and J by 4 bases, leaving 15 bases between them. Germline V gene data show CDR1 as MDHEN and CDR2 as SYDVKM. The CDR3 region is CASSPGFDFYGYTF. The CDR3 DNA follows: TGTGCCAGCAGCCCCGGGTTCGACTTCTATGGCTACACCTTC.

V usage is TRBV6-1 and J usage is TRBJ2-7, with 9 bases matching TRBD2. V gave up 10 bases and J gave up 6 bases; unmatched junction bases: 7. Looked up from germline, CDR1 is MNHNS and CDR2 is SASEGT. The CDR3 has 12 residues. As DNA, the CDR3 is TGTGCCACCCCGGGACTAGCTGCCGAGCAGTACTTC. It is translated as CATPGLAAEQYF.

The chain employs TRBV7-9 and TRBJ1-4; the D is unclear. The ends were cut back, 0 bases at V and 3 bases at J, with 5 bases in the middle. Germline CDR1 reads SEHNR; CDR2 reads FQNEAQ (reference sequence). The CDR3 consists of 14 residues. The CDR3 region has the DNA TGTGCCAGCAGCTTAGCTGGGGCTAATGAAAAACTGTTTTTT. It codes for CASSLAGANEKLFF.